This T cell receptor (beta chain) was retrieved from a study of T cells in Graves' hyperthyroidism and ophthalmopathy (dated by TCRdb to between 2018 and 2021). Some background on the complete study: Peripheral blood samples were taken at the time of initial diagnosis, prior to any treatment. TCR V-J signatures able to tell the groups apart were searched for in a discovery cohort of about a hundred patients, of whom about 40 had Graves' ophthalmopathy and around 58 had stable Graves' hyperthyroidism. Prospective prediction of ophthalmopathy was tested in an independent validation cohort consisting of some 19 hyperthyroidism patients and over 15 patients who later progressed to ophthalmopathy. The 75 to 100 discovery patients were randomly split 7:3 into training and test sets. Thyroid tissue and blood T-cell repertoires from six Graves' hyperthyroidism patients were also compared in the study. After blood sampling, hyperthyroidism patients were treated with methimazole at a starting dose of 30 mg daily, and ophthalmopathy patients were treated with high-dose intravenous methylprednisolone. TCR Vbeta CDR3 sequencing of 120 to 150 peripheral blood samples (43 ophthalmopathy, roughly 74 hyperthyroidism and 17 progressor patients) is reported in the paper. Results and caveats for the whole study, not just this receptor: Ophthalmopathy was separated from stable hyperthyroidism by a 13 V-J signature model, with 87.88% sensitivity and about 81% specificity obtained in cross-validation and 80%/75% obtained in testing. Most expanded thyroid clonotypes (frequency above 0.001) were also found in blood, which suggests that blood repertoires may mirror thyroid immune responses. Sample size was not statistically predetermined, and blinding of investigators to group allocation was not performed. In validation, the model predicted progression to ophthalmopathy with roughly 70% sensitivity and approximately 72% specificity, a median of 6.5 months before onset.

Amplification of TCR beta CDR3 regions was carried out from RNA transcripts. The first round of RT-PCR for the TCR CDR3 was performed with the HTBI primer set and the Qiagen OneStep RT-PCR kit. A second multiplex PCR round built the libraries, followed by size selection and purification. Sequencing of the libraries was done on an Illumina HiSeq2000 using paired-end 100 bp reads. The original methods were these. SOAPnuke was used to process the raw data, with reads discarded if the reads contained adapters or uncalled bases, had a mean Phred below 15, or lacked an exact constant-primer or identifier match. COPE v1.2.5 was used to merge high-quality paired reads, and clonotypes were defined as unique nucleotide sequences. Clonotypes were aligned to IMGT TRBV, TRBD and TRBJ reference segments using MiTCR v1.1. Only V-J combinations with frequency above 0.0001, covering 98% to 99.2% of repertoires, were analysed. The TCS score was defined as F50 (clonal expansion) divided by E x V (chaos), with BLOSUM62-based TCRdist calculated between CDR3 peptides within each V-J. Welch's t-statistics and random forest reduced several hundred V-J features to under 15, which were used in a naive Bayes classifier (R e1071). TCRdb reworked the public reads: Q25 trimming with fastp, MiXCR clone assembly, productive beta chains retained. Each entry merges the rows of one CDR3 protein and shows their most common DNA and genes. The V and J calls reflect TCRdb's pipeline rather than the authors' work. Present in this sample are 490,000 or so distinct CDR3 sequences, around 20% of which were seen just once. Clones ranked in the top ten supply 45% to 50% of the sample.

In the ophthalmopathy patients, disease was moderately to severely active, with a Clinical Activity Score of 3 or more, a NOSPECS grade of 4 or more, and a duration of less than 3 months. Any patient with an uncontrolled infection, another autoimmune disease, pregnancy or lactation was excluded. Diagnoses were established on the basis of clinical symptoms, serum thyroxine and TRAb, thyroid ultrasound, and orbital computed tomography. PBMCs were isolated from 7.5 to 10 ml of fresh peripheral blood by Ficoll-Paque density gradient centrifugation. Total RNA was extracted using Trizol reagent, and RNA quality was assessed on an Agilent 2100 Bioanalyzer. Trimming at the junction amounts to 6 bases on V and 4 bases on J, and the germline ends lie 11 bases apart. Its CDR3 holds 12 amino acids, cysteine through phenylalanine. The DNA shown is the 36-base CDR3, in frame from base 1. CDR1 DFQATT and CDR2 SNEGSKA were looked up in the germline V gene (reference sequence).

Ten or more counts support this clonotype. Its cognate antigen has yet to be identified. Per-base quality was not reported, and no clone a single base away is much larger than it. Sequencing was performed on blood. The chain is made from TRBV20-1 and TRBJ2-3; perhaps TRBD2 is the D gene, with 5 bases matching. The origin of this receptor is a man aged 35-49 years with Graves' ophthalmopathy. This receptor carries the CDR3 CSANLEADTQYF. DNA sequence: TGCAGTGCCAATCTGGAGGCAGATACGCAGTATTTT.